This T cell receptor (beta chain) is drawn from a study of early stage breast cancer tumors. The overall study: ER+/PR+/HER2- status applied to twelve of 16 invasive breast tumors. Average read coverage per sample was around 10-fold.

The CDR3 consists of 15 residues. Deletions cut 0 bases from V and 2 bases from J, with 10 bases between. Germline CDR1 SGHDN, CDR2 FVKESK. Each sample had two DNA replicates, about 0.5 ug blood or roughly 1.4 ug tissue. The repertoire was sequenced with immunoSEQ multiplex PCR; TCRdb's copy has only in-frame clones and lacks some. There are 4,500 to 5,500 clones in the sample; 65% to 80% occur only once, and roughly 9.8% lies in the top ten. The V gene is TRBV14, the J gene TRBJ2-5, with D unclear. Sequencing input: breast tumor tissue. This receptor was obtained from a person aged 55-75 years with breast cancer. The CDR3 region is CASSQDGRAQETQYF. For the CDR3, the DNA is TGTGCCAGCAGCCAAGATGGACGGGCGCAAGAGACCCAGTACTTC.